Each of the 10 T cell receptor beta chains below was sequenced from the same sample in a study of CD8 T cells in Susac syndrome. About 0.5 to 1 ug RNA was reverse transcribed with random hexamers. TCRdb independently ran MiXCR on the immunoSEQ multiplex PCR reads; one entry per CDR3 protein. The sample records 180,000 or so distinct CDR3 sequences, over 85% being singletons. The sequencing input was CD4+ T cells from PBMCs. These receptors were taken from a human donor in good health.

This clonotype has a single count. This chain uses TRBV30 with TRBJ1-1, with D tentatively TRBD1 (5 bases). The V and J ends lost 6 bases and 0 bases respectively, with 8 bases between them. CDR1 is GTSNPN and CDR2 is SVGIG in the germline V gene (reference sequence). The CDR3 consists of 12 residues. The CDR3 here is CACVTVNTEAFF. CDR3 coding DNA: TGTGCCTGTGTGACAGTGAACACTGAAGCTTTCTTT.

The rearrangement uses TRBV29-1 and TRBJ2-5; a weak D match, TRBD2 (6 bases). The CDR3 spans 13 residues. Per germline, CDR1 SQVTM and CDR2 ANQGSEA. V dropped 3 bases and J dropped 4 bases, with 12 bases sitting between them. The DNA for the CDR3 is TGCAGCGTTGAGCGGGGTTTTGGAGAGACCCAGTACTTC. Its translation is CSVERGFGETQYF.

The gene calls are TRBV29-1 and TRBJ1-1; a weak D match, TRBD1 (5 bases). Germline CDR1 and CDR2: SQVTM and ANQGSEA. The CDR3 runs to 15 residues. The germline V and J ends were trimmed by 4 bases and 0 bases, with 15 bases remaining between them. The CDR3 spells CSVGAGWGMNTEAFF. As DNA, the CDR3 is TGCAGCGTTGGGGCAGGATGGGGCATGAACACTGAAGCTTTCTTT.

The V and J genes are TRBV29-1 and TRBJ1-6, with 7 bases lining up with TRBD1. Germline CDR1 reads SQVTM; CDR2 reads ANQGSEA. This CDR3 has 14 amino acids. The V segment lost 5 bases and the J segment 5 bases; nucleotides outside the gene matches: 6. The CDR3 DNA follows: TGCAGCGTTAGACAGGGAGCGAATAATTCACCCCTCCACTTT. As protein: CSVRQGANNSPLHF.

J is TRBJ2-5 and V is TRBV7-9, with 14 bases lining up with TRBD2. This CDR3 has 16 residues. The V segment lost 5 bases and the J segment 5 bases; nucleotides outside the gene matches: 7. Germline values: CDR1 SEHNR, CDR2 FQNEAQ (reference sequence). CDR3 amino acids: CASSTGLAGVSETQYF. CDR3 coding DNA: TGTGCCAGCAGCACGGGACTAGCGGGGGTATCGGAGACCCAGTACTTC.

This clonotype was counted once. This chain links TRBV30 with TRBJ1-4; D gene uncertain. The V and J ends lost 0 bases and 5 bases respectively, with 16 bases between them. From germline, CDR1 is GTSNPN and CDR2 SVGIG (reference sequence). This CDR3 is built from 16 residues. The CDR3 DNA sequence: TGTGCCTGGAGTGTACGCCCGGGCCAATCCAATGAAAAACTGTTTTTT. Its translation: CAWSVRPGQSNEKLFF. Full variable domain (remainder filled in from reference TRBV30 and TRBJ1-4): SQTIHQWPATLVQPVGSPLSLECTVEGTSNPNLYWYRQAAGRGLQLLFYSVGIGQISSEVPQNLSASRPQDRQFILSSKKLLLSDSGFYLCAWSVRPGQSNEKLFFGSGTQLSVL.

This sequence joins TRBV20-1 and TRBJ2-5; D uncertain. This CDR3 has 14 amino acids. Germline assignment: CDR1 DFQATT and CDR2 SNEGSKA (reference sequence). With 0 bases removed from V and 1 base from J, the gap between germline ends came to 9 bases. The CDR3 region has the DNA TGCAGTGCTAGAGATCGGGCTTTCCAAGAGACCCAGTACTTC. Translated, it gives CSARDRAFQETQYF.

The CDR3 here is CASRTGTDGGYTF. The DNA of the CDR3 is TGTGCCAGCAGGACCGGGACAGACGGTGGCTACACCTTC. This sequence joins TRBV28 and TRBJ1-2; 7 nucleotides match TRBD1. From germline, CDR1 is MDHEN and CDR2 SYDVKM. The trim removed 6 bases at V and 7 bases at J, leaving 8 bases unmatched. This CDR3 is built from 13 residues.

This chain uses TRBV30 with TRBJ1-5, with TRBD1 identical over 8 bases. After removal of 1 base from V and 7 bases from J, the junction contained 6 bases not matched to a gene. The CDR3 has 14 residues. Germline CDR1 GTSNPN, CDR2 SVGIG (reference sequence). CDR3 DNA: TGTGCCTGGAGTGAACAGGGGGTTTTGCAGCCCCAGCATTTT. Its translation is CAWSEQGVLQPQHF.

The V gene is TRBV6-6, the J gene TRBJ2-7, with D tentatively TRBD1 or TRBD2 (5 bases each). The CDR3 covers 16 residues. Germline V lookup: CDR1 MNHNY, CDR2 SVGAGI (reference sequence). The ends were cut back, 6 bases at V and 0 bases at J, with 18 bases in the middle. The DNA for the CDR3 is TGTGCCAGCAGCCCTTTGAGGGACGACAACTCCTACGAGCAGTACTTC. It translates to CASSPLRDDNSYEQYF.